Included here is one TCR beta chain sequence, with context. These data originate in a study of cytomegalovirus exposure and HLA in healthy donors. PCR amplification relied on 60 Vbeta primers (plus 13 Jbeta primers). Assay used: immunoSEQ multiplex PCR; TCRdb lists only in-frame clones, some missing. The sample has 180,000 or so clones, roughly 82% seen once. V lost 4 bases, J lost 1 base, and 3 bases stayed unmatched. The CDR3 has 14 amino acids. The clonotype comes from a man aged 40-50 years in good health and CMV-seronegative. V and J are TRBV5-3 and TRBJ1-1; the match to TRBD1 covers 8 bases. TRBV5-3 carries the ORF label, with uncertain function. Sequenced sample: PBMCs. The CDR3 protein is CARSADRENTEAFF. Here the CDR3 DNA reads TGTGCCAGAAGCGCGGACAGGGAGAACACTGAAGCTTTCTTT.